The text below deals with one TCR beta chain. Antigen: not known. Nominally healthy donors provided the samples, though records likely missed some immune exposures. This sample stems from a study of cytomegalovirus exposure and HLA in healthy donors. Study overall: An earlier analysis identified 110 million or so unique TCR beta sequences in about 179 million T cells. An early release of data contained roughly 90 million unique TCRs, which came from HLA-typed donors.

General observations from the study: A missense DCLRE1C variant was associated with V- and J-gene trimming of TCR beta chains in a later analysis, and an independent cohort replicated the association.

Trimming stripped 6 bases from V and 4 bases from J, with 19 bases between. The CDR3 totals 15 residues. Germline CDR1 reads SQVTM; CDR2 reads ANQGSEA. PCR primers comprised 60 Vbeta and 13 Jbeta primers. The protocol was immunoSEQ multiplex PCR, while the TCRdb copy is restricted to in-frame clones and leaves out a portion. This table has roughly 66,000 clones, just over 75% appearing once. The chain recombines TRBV29-1 with TRBJ1-3; TRBD1 is a possible D gene (6 bases). The receptor was derived from a man aged 50 to 59 in good health and CMV-seronegative. The sequencing input was PBMCs. For the CDR3, the DNA is TGCAGCGTAATTACGGTGGGCAGGGGAGGAAACACCATATATTTT. This sequence encodes CSVITVGRGGNTIYF.